The 23 T cell receptor beta chains reported below all come from one sample, sequenced in a study of blood T cell repertoires in COVID-19. Libraries were prepared by immunoSEQ multiplex PCR; TCRdb keeps only in-frame clonotypes and omits some of them. Here the sample spans roughly 220,000 clones, almost 90% being singletons. Input material: PBMCs or T cells enriched from blood (not recorded which). These TCRs come from a man aged 30-40 years who had been exposed to COVID-19.

The rearrangement uses TRBV19 and TRBJ1-5; D is undetermined. The CDR3 totals 16 residues. V gave up 2 bases and J gave up 3 bases, with 14 bases separating them. Germline lookup yields CDR1 LNHDA and CDR2 SQIVND (reference sequence). The CDR3 loop reads CASSILSGGNNQPQHF. In DNA, the CDR3 is TGTGCCAGTAGTATATTGTCAGGAGGGAACAATCAGCCCCAGCATTTT.

This chain joins TRBV15 and TRBJ1-1; perhaps TRBD1 as D (5 bases). This CDR3 contains 12 residues. Germline CDR1 and CDR2: LNHNV and YYDKDF (reference sequence). Trimming shortened V by 3 bases and J by 8 bases, and 10 bases separated the two germline ends. The CDR3 DNA reads TGTGCCACCAGCAGGAACAGGCTAGAAGCTTTCTTT. This codes for CATSRNRLEAFF.

The chain employs TRBV30 and TRBJ2-7, with 9 bases matching TRBD2. Trimming at V came to 4 bases and at J to 4 bases, leaving 5 bases not matched to a gene. Looked up from germline, CDR1 is GTSNPN and CDR2 is SVGIG (reference sequence). This CDR3 spans 13 amino acids. The chain's CDR3 is CAWTRGREYEQYF. The CDR3 region has the DNA TGTGCCTGGACCCGCGGGAGGGAATACGAGCAGTACTTC.

The CDR3 coding sequence is TGTGCCAGCAGCCCCCGGACATCCTCCTACGAGCAGTACTTC. This encodes CASSPRTSSYEQYF. V gene TRBV7-9 combines with J gene TRBJ2-7; D possibly corresponds to TRBD1 (5 bases). The CDR3 sequence is 14 residues long. Germline CDR1 SEHNR, CDR2 FQNEAQ (reference sequence). The ends were cut back, 5 bases at V and 0 bases at J, with 11 bases in the middle.

This clone was detected only a few times. The CDR3 sequence: CASGGGRGTQYF. The CDR3 DNA reads as TGTGCCAGCGGTGGGGGGAGAGGTACGCAGTATTTT. The chain uses TRBV7-2 and TRBJ2-3, with a tentative D call TRBD2 (6 bases). Trimming cost V 8 bases and J 8 bases, with 14 bases left between them. The CDR3 has 12 amino acids. From germline, CDR1 is SGHTA and CDR2 FQGNSA.

This clone was observed a few times. V is TRBV19 and J is TRBJ2-2; TRBD2 aligns across 7 bases. Germline loops: CDR1 LNHDA, CDR2 SQIVND (reference sequence). With 4 bases clipped from V and 0 bases from J, the junction kept 2 bases outside the gene matches. CDR3 length equals 15 residues. The CDR3 here is CASSSGGTNTGELFF. The CDR3 DNA follows: TGTGCCAGTAGTAGCGGGGGTACGAACACCGGGGAGCTGTTTTTT.

The V and J genes are TRBV10-3 and TRBJ1-1; maybe TRBD1 (5 bases). CDR3 length equals 19 residues. Germline CDR1 ENHRY, CDR2 SYGVKD. The V end lost 0 bases, the J end lost 3 bases, and 23 bases lay between the germline ends. The CDR3 here is CAISESHDSLTLEDTEAFF. The CDR3 DNA follows: TGTGCCATCAGTGAGTCGCACGACAGCCTTACACTTGAGGACACTGAAGCTTTCTTT.

This rearrangement joins TRBV19 to TRBJ1-2, with D possibly matching TRBD1 (6 bases). V was shortened by 9 bases and J by 1 base, with 21 bases between the two germline ends. Germline CDR1 reads LNHDA; CDR2 reads SQIVND (reference sequence). This CDR3 contains 16 residues. CDR3 nucleotides: TGTGCCAGCCGAGGGGGGGGAGTCAAGGGTAACTATGGCTACACCTTC. It yields the protein CASRGGGVKGNYGYTF.

The rearrangement uses TRBV9 and TRBJ2-1, with 12 nucleotides matching TRBD1. The V and J ends lost 2 bases and 9 bases, in that order; junction bases with no gene match: 3. CDR3 length equals 14 residues. Germline CDR1 SGDLS, CDR2 YYNGEE. In DNA, the CDR3 is TGTGCCAGCAGCGTGGGACAGGGGGCAGGTGAGCAGTTCTTC. It is translated as CASSVGQGAGEQFF.

The genes are TRBV10-1 and TRBJ1-1; the D is unclear. Germline V CDR1 and CDR2: WNHNN, SYGVQD (reference sequence). V shed 3 bases and J shed 5 bases, with 13 bases lying between them. The CDR3 is 14 residues long. The CDR3: CASSDAGQFTEAFF. The CDR3 bases are TGCGCCAGCAGTGACGCTGGGCAGTTTACTGAAGCTTTCTTT.

The chain uses TRBV7-2 and TRBJ2-2, with 10 positions matching TRBD1. The J segment lost 7 bases and the V segment lost 5 bases, leaving 10 bases of the junction unmatched. The V gene's germline CDR1 is SGHTA and CDR2 FQGNSA. The CDR3 runs to 16 residues. The CDR3, as DNA: TGTGCCAGCAGCAAACGGACAGGGGGTATTGGCGGGGAGCTGTTTTTT. It specifies CASSKRTGGIGGELFF.

J is TRBJ1-2 and V is TRBV28; D is ambiguous. The CDR3 sequence is 15 residues long. Germline CDR1 reads MDHEN; CDR2 reads SYDVKM. Trimming cost V 5 bases and J 5 bases, with 18 bases left between them. The CDR3 DNA follows: TGTGCCAGCAGTCCCCCGTACAGCCGATTATATGGCTACACCTTC. Translating it yields CASSPPYSRLYGYTF.

Only one count was recorded for this clone. The chain couples TRBV12-3 or TRBV12-4 to TRBJ1-1; the D is unclear. The CDR3 is made up of 13 amino acids. Trimming left V 6 bases short and J 4 bases short, with 12 bases between. This CDR3 reads CASRDYLGTEAFF. CDR3 bases: TGTGCCAGCAGGGACTATCTAGGCACTGAAGCTTTCTTT.

CDR3 loop: CASSFSGGTEAFF. The CDR3 DNA reads TGTGCCAGCAGCTTTTCGGGGGGGACTGAAGCTTTCTTT. The V call is TRBV5-4, the J call TRBJ1-1; D perhaps matches TRBD1 (5 bases). Trimming took off 2 bases at V and 5 bases at J, with 10 bases between the two ends. This CDR3 is built from 13 residues. Germline values: CDR1 SGHNT, CDR2 YYREEE (reference sequence).

V is TRBV3-1 (or the pseudogene TRBV3-2) and J is TRBJ2-1; 8 bases line up with TRBD2. Trimming took 0 bases from V and 12 from J; bases not matched to a gene: 7. This CDR3 has 14 amino acids. Looked up from germline, CDR1 is LGHDT and CDR2 is YNNKEL (reference sequence). The CDR3: CASSQEASRGGQFF. The CDR3 bases are TGTGCCAGCAGCCAAGAAGCGTCCCGGGGGGGGCAGTTCTTC.

The rearrangement joins TRBV5-4 to TRBJ2-1; 9 nucleotides line up with TRBD2. Germline lookup yields CDR1 SGHNT and CDR2 YYREEE (reference sequence). The CDR3 runs 14 residues. Trimming took 4 bases from V and 7 from J; bases not matched to a gene: 6. CDR3 coding DNA: TGTGCCAGCAGCCCCCGACTAGCGGTGAATGAGCAGTTCTTC. Its translation is CASSPRLAVNEQFF.

This chain connects TRBV4-2 to TRBJ1-2; D is unclear. Trimming cost V 0 bases and J 8 bases, with 13 bases left between them. Germline V gene lookup returns CDR1 LGHNA and CDR2 YNFKEQ. The CDR3 totals 14 residues. CDR3 nucleotides: TGTGCCAGCAGCCAAGATCGGCAGTCTAGCGGCTACACCTTC. It yields the protein CASSQDRQSSGYTF.

The chain has TRBV12-3 or TRBV12-4 and TRBJ1-1; D uncertain. The CDR3 extends over 13 amino acids. Between the trimmed V and J ends, which lost 3 bases and 7 bases, there was a span of 12 bases. The CDR3 loop reads CASSFTAYYEAFF. As DNA, the CDR3 is TGTGCCAGCAGTTTCACAGCCTATTATGAAGCTTTCTTT.

The rearrangement links TRBV4-3 to TRBJ2-3; D possibly corresponds to TRBD2 (6 bases). This CDR3 is built from 18 residues. Germline V lookup: CDR1 LGHNA, CDR2 YSLEER. The V end lost 0 bases, the J end lost 2 bases, and 18 bases lay between the germline ends. The CDR3 region is CASSQERGAGTPTDTQYF. The CDR3 region has the DNA TGCGCCAGCAGCCAAGAAAGAGGGGCGGGGACCCCCACAGATACGCAGTATTTT.

The chain employs TRBV12-5 and TRBJ2-3; 11 positions match TRBD2. Trimming cost V 3 bases and J 4 bases; bases outside gene matches: 9. This CDR3 comprises 17 residues. Germline lookup yields CDR1 LGHNT and CDR2 FRNRAP. CDR3 sequence reads: CASGFPPFSGRADTQYF. The CDR3 DNA reads as TGTGCTAGTGGTTTCCCCCCGTTTAGCGGGAGGGCAGATACGCAGTATTTT. Full variable domain (missing parts from reference TRBV12-5 and TRBJ2-3): DARVTQTPRHKVTEMGQEVTMRCQPILGHNTVFWYRQTMMQGLELLAYFRNRAPLDDSGMPKDRFSAEMPDATLATLKIQPSEPRDSAVYFCASGFPPFSGRADTQYFGPGTRLTVL.

The genes are TRBV12-3 or TRBV12-4 and TRBJ1-6; 7 bases are a match to TRBD1. This CDR3 spans 13 amino acids. Trimming at V came to 4 bases and at J to 9 bases, leaving 3 bases not matched to a gene. This CDR3 is CASSYDRVSPLHF. The CDR3 DNA is TGTGCCAGCAGTTACGACAGGGTTTCACCCCTCCACTTT.

The rearrangement links TRBV19 to TRBJ1-1; D might be TRBD1 (5 bases). Germline V gene data show CDR1 as LNHDA and CDR2 as SQIVND (reference sequence). The CDR3 is 15 residues long. V lost 5 bases and J 5 bases, leaving 18 bases between the germline ends. CDR3 DNA sequence: TGTGCCAGTAGTGGCGCTTTGCGGGGGTTGACTGAAGCTTTCTTT. This translates into CASSGALRGLTEAFF. Drawing the rest from reference TRBV19 and TRBJ1-1, the complete variable domain is DGGITQSPKYLFRKEGQNVTLSCEQNLNHDAMYWYRQDPGQGLRLIYYSQIVNDFQKGDIAEGYSVSREKKESFPLTVTSAQKNPTAFYLCASSGALRGLTEAFFGQGTRLTVV.

This clone occurred once. The chain employs TRBV7-9 and TRBJ2-2; weak D call: TRBD2 (6 bases). Trimming pared 8 bases from V and 5 bases from J, leaving 12 bases between. CDR1 and CDR2 (germline): SEHNR, FQNEAQ (reference sequence). CDR3 length: 13 amino acids. The CDR3 coding sequence is TGTGCCAGCCGGATTGGGGGGACCGGGGAGCTGTTTTTT. Its protein product is CASRIGGTGELFF.